This paragraph covers one TCR beta chain sequence. Which antigen it targets is not known. No per-base quality is available; no much larger clone lies one base away. The CDR3 spans 14 residues, from the cysteine through the phenylalanine. Only the CDR3 portion is preserved as DNA: 42 bases, with reading frame beginning at the first base. CDR1 is given as SGHNT and CDR2 as YYREEE, both from the germline V gene (reference sequence). The V and J ends are trimmed by 3 bases and 0 bases, leaving 9 bases between them. Genomic DNA was extracted with the Qiagen DNeasy kit from unsorted PBMCs and from negatively selected CD4+ and CD8+ fractions. Amplification of TCR beta CDR3 regions was done by immunoSEQ multiplex PCR with primers that anneal to V and J segments. A synthetic immune receptor repertoire was used to minimize amplification bias, and remaining bias was computationally removed after sequencing. The original methods were these. Repertoire diversity was quantified as the Shannon entropy index using custom Python scripts. Unsorted, CD4+ and CD8+ repertoires were analyzed separately, except for combined analyses in which CD4+ and CD8+ sequences were merged in silico. A clone counted as expanded when the clone's frequency after treatment rose at least 2-fold relative to C1D1, and clones undetected at baseline were given a pseudocount of 0.5. Singleton clones were defined as clones with 0 or 1 copy at C1D1, and non-singleton clones were defined as clones with 2 or more copies. By matching protein sequences in sorted samples from the same patient, clones expanded in unsorted samples were annotated as CD4+, CD8+ or unknown. Wilcoxon tests on paired samples were used to test changes in diversity from C1D1 to C4D1. Held by TCRdb, this immuneACCESS table contains in-frame sequences only and omits some clones. Under half of the omission traces to an unresolved V gene where checked; the cause of the rest is unknown. The DNA gave D and trimming, while V, J and clone size come from that table. This sample is represented by about 110,000 clones; roughly nine tenths of them were singletons. The ten largest clones represent just under 20% of the sample.

The data were taken from a study of PD-1 blockade in classical Hodgkin lymphoma (dated by TCRdb to the early 2020s). Background on the whole study: Nivolumab dosing was 3 mg/kg intravenously every 2 weeks, continuing until either disease progression or unacceptable toxicity. To define a peripheral blood immune signature of response to PD-1 blockade in classical Hodgkin lymphoma, the study combined TCR beta sequencing with CyTOF. The research as a whole found: Trial patients achieving complete response had baseline diversity similar to newly diagnosed patients, whereas partial responders and progressors had significantly lower diversity. Lower diversity was observed in patients in whom nivolumab was started less than 1 year after ASCT, and these patients were excluded from later analyses so that confounding by immune reconstitution would be avoided. The study was limited to a single clinical trial cohort, and causes of repertoire differences, possibly disease activity or prior therapy, remained undefined. Newly diagnosed patients were reported to have lower baseline TCR diversity than healthy donors, and relapsed/refractory patients were reported to have lower baseline TCR diversity still. By C4D1, a significant rise was seen in CD4+ TCR diversity but not in CD8+ TCR diversity (p=0.0027 vs p=0.16), and the rise was most apparent among complete responders (p=0.02).

The intended sense of this specimen's time point label: cycle 2 day 1 (C2D1) of nivolumab. All trial patients had relapsed after autologous stem cell transplantation, with cohorts A, B and C differing in prior brentuximab vedotin exposure. A total of fewer than 70 patients with relapsed/refractory classical Hodgkin lymphoma made up the trial cohort, and each patient's best overall response was complete response, partial response or progressive disease. Single-agent nivolumab was administered to trial patients in the multi-cohort phase II CheckMate 205 trial. An independent review committee assessed best overall response using the 2007 International Working Group response criteria. Trial PBMCs were collected immediately before nivolumab initiation (C1D1) and during therapy at cycle 2 day 1 and cycle 4 day 1. After peripheral blood was drawn into 8 mL Vacutainer Cell Preparation Tubes, PBMCs were isolated by centrifugation and then cryopreserved.

The input for sequencing was peripheral blood mononuclear cells (PBMCs), taken before the second cycle of nivolumab. This clonotype originated in a human donor with classical Hodgkin lymphoma. The chain is assembled from TRBV5-4 and TRBJ1-1, with the D gene not clear enough to name. The CDR3 region: CASSSFRMNTEAFF. The DNA sequence is as follows: TGTGCCAGCAGCTCCTTCAGGATGAACACTGAAGCTTTCTTT.